This TCR beta chain originates from a study of glioma-infiltrating T cells. Study results and limitations: Non-neoplastic patients had below-expected tissue-blood divergence, while all gliomas exceeded expectation.

This clonotype was recorded many times. What it recognizes is unknown. The CDR3 sequence is 13 residues long. Germline CDR1 and CDR2: SNHLY and FYNNEI. V was clipped by 2 bases and J by 7 bases, with 9 bases between them. TCR alpha and beta CDR3 regions were amplified from RNA using iRepertoire nested multiplex PCR. Tissue mRNA or PBMC total RNA, roughly 90-450 ng, went into one-step reverse transcription and amplification. TCRdb re-called the multiplex PCR reads through MiXCR, storing one row per CDR3 protein. The table records around 190,000 distinct CDR3 sequences, about 40% of them present only once.

Sample: glioma tissue, nonneoplastic brain tissue, or PBMCs (not recorded which). The gene calls are TRBV2 and TRBJ1-5; D uncertain. The receptor's source is a human donor with low-grade glioma or glioblastoma, undergoing nonglioma brain surgery, or in good health (not recorded which). The DNA of the CDR3 is TGTGCCAGCAGTGAACTAGGGAGCCAGCCCCAGCATTTT. Amino acid sequence: CASSELGSQPQHF. The variable domain in full, with the rest retrieved from reference TRBV2 and TRBJ1-5, is EPEVTQTPSHQVTQMGQEVILRCVPISNHLYFYWYRQILGQKVEFLVSFYNNEISEKSEIFDDQFSVERPDGSNFTLKIRSTKLEDSAMYFCASSELGSQPQHFGDGTRLSIL.